What follows is one T cell receptor (beta chain) and its context. Its antigen is as yet unknown. The sample belongs to a study of T cells after yellow fever vaccination. The CDR3 totals 12 residues. The germline V gene has CDR1 SQVTM and CDR2 ANQGSEA. V lost 7 bases and J lost 1, with 7 bases in between. Whole-study findings and limits: Among primary-vaccination clones, most reappeared after the booster, at almost 98% for CD4 and around 90% for CD8.

TCRdb analysed the 5' RACE reads with MiXCR anew, one entry per CDR3 protein. The profile shows just under 600,000 distinct CDR3 sequences, roughly 12% of them singletons. The TCR originated in a man under 40 who received the YFV17D yellow fever vaccine. The genes are TRBV29-1 and TRBJ2-2; tentative D call: TRBD1 (6 bases). Specimen: PBMCs, collected on the day of the yellow fever booster vaccination. The CDR3 region is CSGGQNTGELFF. For the CDR3, the DNA is TGCAGCGGGGGACAGAACACCGGGGAGCTGTTTTTT.